The sequence of this TCR beta chain was determined in a study of cytotoxic CD8 clonotypes in ibrutinib-treated CLL. TCR beta library input comprised approximately 2 micrograms of genomic DNA from cryopreserved PBMCs. Germline CDR1 KGHSH, CDR2 LQKENI. The CDR3 contains 16 residues. V lost 6 bases, J lost 5 bases, and 19 bases lay in between. Researchers set a sequencing depth target of 1 in 200,000 to 1 in 1 million T cells. The protocol was immunoSEQ multiplex PCR, while the TCRdb copy is restricted to in-frame clones and leaves out a portion. The sample includes around 50,000 clones, about 50% of them seen just once.

The rearrangement links TRBV18 to TRBJ2-2; possibly TRBD2 for D (6 bases). The source material was PBMCs, sampled after 24 months of ibrutinib treatment. This clonotype was sampled from a human donor with chronic lymphocytic leukemia. The CDR3: CASSLTGGPSTGELFF. In DNA form, the CDR3 reads TGTGCCAGCTCCCTGACCGGGGGACCGAGTACCGGGGAGCTGTTTTTT.